Sequencing of this T cell receptor beta chain was carried out in a study of T cells after yellow fever vaccination. Whole-study results and caveats: Among primary-vaccination clones, most reappeared after the booster, at almost 98% for CD4 and more than 75% for CD8. Abundant clonotypes from the bulk population could contaminate FACS-sorted repertoires.

Concerning this clonotype itself: Antigen unknown.

Trimming at V came to 3 bases and at J to 6 bases, leaving 7 bases not matched to a gene. Germline assignment: CDR1 SGHRS and CDR2 YFSETQ. CDR3 length: 15 residues. TCRdb fed the 5' RACE reads into MiXCR, producing one record per CDR3 protein. The sample contains some 300,000 distinct CDR3 sequences, around 11% of which appear only once. The clonotype originates from a man aged 18 to 29 who received the YFV17D yellow fever vaccine. The V and J genes are TRBV5-1 and TRBJ2-2, with 8 bases lining up with TRBD2. The starting material was CD4+ T cells sorted from PBMCs, obtained 45 days after the yellow fever booster vaccination. The CDR3 region is CASSSLTGGAGELFF. As DNA, the CDR3 is TGCGCCAGCAGCTCCCTAACGGGGGGGGCCGGGGAGCTGTTTTTT.